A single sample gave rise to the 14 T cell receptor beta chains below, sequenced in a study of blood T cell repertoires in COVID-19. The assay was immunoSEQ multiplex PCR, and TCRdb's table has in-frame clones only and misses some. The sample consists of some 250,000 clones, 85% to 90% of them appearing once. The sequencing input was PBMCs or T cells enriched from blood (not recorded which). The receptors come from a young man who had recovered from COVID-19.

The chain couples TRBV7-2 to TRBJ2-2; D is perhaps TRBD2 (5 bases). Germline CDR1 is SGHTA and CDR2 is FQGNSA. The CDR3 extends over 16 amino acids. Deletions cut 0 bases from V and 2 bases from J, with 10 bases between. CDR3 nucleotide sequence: TGTGCCAGCAGCTTAGCGCCAGCGGTTAACACCGGGGAGCTGTTTTTT. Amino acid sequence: CASSLAPAVNTGELFF.

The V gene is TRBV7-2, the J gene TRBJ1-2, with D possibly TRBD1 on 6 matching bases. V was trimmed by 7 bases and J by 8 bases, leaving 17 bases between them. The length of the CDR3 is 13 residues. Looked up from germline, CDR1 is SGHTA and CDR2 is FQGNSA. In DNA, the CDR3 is TGTGCCAGCACCTCACAGGGCGGCACGGGCTACACCTTC. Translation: CASTSQGGTGYTF.

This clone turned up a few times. CDR3 region: CASRDRSSYNSPLHF. The CDR3 nucleotides read TGTGCCAGCAGGGATCGGAGCTCCTATAATTCACCCCTCCACTTT. V is TRBV11-2 and J is TRBJ1-6; D ambiguous. Germline values: CDR1 SGHAT, CDR2 FQNNGV. V lost 6 bases, J lost 0 bases, and 9 bases lay in between. The CDR3 contains 15 residues.

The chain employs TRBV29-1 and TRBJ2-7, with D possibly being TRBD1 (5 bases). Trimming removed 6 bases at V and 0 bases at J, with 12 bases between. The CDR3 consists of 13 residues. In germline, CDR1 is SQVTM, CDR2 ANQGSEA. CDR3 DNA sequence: TGCAGCGTGACCAGGGCTAGCTCCTACGAGCAGTACTTC. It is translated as CSVTRASSYEQYF.

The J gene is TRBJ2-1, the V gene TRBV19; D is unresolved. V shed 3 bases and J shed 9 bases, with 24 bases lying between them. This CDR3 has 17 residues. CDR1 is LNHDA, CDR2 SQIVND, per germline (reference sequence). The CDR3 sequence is CASSIGRGMVGIGEQFF. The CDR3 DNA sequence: TGTGCCAGTAGTATTGGTCGAGGTATGGTTGGTATCGGTGAGCAGTTCTTC.

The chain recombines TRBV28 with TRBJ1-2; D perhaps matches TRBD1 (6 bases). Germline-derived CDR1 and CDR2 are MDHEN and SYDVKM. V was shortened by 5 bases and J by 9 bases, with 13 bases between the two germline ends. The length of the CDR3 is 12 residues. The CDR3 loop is CASSTRTARYTF. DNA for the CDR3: TGTGCCAGCAGTACCCGGACAGCACGCTACACCTTC.

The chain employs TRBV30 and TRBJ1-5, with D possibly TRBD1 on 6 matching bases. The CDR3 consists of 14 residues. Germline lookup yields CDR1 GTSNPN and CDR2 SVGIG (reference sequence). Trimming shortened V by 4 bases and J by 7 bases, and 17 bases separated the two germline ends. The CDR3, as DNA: TGTGCCTGGACCCCTAGGGGGGGAAGACAGCCCCAGCATTTT. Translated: CAWTPRGGRQPQHF.

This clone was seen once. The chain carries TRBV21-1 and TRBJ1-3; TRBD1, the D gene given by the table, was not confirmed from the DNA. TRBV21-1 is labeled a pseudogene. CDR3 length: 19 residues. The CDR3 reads CASSSTGDRSRSSGNTIYF. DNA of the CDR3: TGTGCCAGCAGCTCGACAGGCGACAGGTCACGAAGCTCTGGAAACACCATATATTTT.

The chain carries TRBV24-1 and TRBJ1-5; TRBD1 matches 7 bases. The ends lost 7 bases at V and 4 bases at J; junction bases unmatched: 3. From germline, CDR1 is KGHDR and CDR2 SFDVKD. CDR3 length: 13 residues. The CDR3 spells CATRGTANQPQHF. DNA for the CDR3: TGTGCCACCAGAGGGACAGCTAATCAGCCCCAGCATTTT.

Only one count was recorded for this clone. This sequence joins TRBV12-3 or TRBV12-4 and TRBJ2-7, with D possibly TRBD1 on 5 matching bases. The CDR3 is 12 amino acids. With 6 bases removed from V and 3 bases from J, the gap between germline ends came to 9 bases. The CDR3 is CASSPDSYEQYF. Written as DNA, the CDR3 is TGTGCCAGCAGCCCAGACAGCTACGAGCAGTACTTC.

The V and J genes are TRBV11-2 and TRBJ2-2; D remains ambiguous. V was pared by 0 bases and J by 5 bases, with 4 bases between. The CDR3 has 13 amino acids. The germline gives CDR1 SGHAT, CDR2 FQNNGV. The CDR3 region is CASSLDPTGELFF. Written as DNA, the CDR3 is TGTGCCAGCAGCTTAGATCCTACCGGGGAGCTGTTTTTT. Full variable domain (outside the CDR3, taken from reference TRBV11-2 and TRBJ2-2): EAGVAQSPRYKIIEKRQSVAFWCNPISGHATLYWYQQILGQGPKLLIQFQNNGVVDDSQLPKDRFSAERLKGVDSTLKIQPAKLEDSAVYLCASSLDPTGELFFGEGSRLTVL.

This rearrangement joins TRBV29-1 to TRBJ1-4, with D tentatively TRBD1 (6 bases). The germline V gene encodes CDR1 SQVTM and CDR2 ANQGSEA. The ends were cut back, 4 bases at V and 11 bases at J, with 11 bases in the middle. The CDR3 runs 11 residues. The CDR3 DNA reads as TGCAGCGTTGGAAGTCAGGGGAAACTGTTTTTT. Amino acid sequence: CSVGSQGKLFF.

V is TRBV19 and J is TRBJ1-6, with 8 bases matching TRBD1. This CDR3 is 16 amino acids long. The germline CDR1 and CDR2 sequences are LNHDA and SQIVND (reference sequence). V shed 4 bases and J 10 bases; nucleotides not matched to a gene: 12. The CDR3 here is CASSSYRQGLRSPLHF. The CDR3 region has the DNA TGTGCCAGTAGTAGTTACAGACAGGGGTTAAGATCACCCCTCCACTTT.

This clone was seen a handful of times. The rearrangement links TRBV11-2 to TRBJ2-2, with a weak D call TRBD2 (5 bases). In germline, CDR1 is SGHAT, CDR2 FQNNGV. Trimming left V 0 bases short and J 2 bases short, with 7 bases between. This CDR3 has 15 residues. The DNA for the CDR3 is TGTGCCAGCAGCTTAGAGGCTAGCAACACCGGGGAGCTGTTTTTT. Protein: CASSLEASNTGELFF.